This T cell receptor (beta chain) came from a study of tumor-infiltrating lymphocytes in primary liver carcinoma. Study outcomes and limitations: When set against blood, tumors had a significantly higher top-250-clone fraction (p = 0.039). No more than about 8-24% of top clones could be seen in all five tumor regions.

A primer matching the constant region was used to make TCR beta cDNA from 500 to 650 ng of total RNA. Construction of TCR beta libraries relied on three successive nested multiplex PCR rounds employing slightly modified ARM-PCR. Investigators reported that the first two PCR rounds, at 10 to 11 cycles each, used TRBV1-TRBV30 forward primers with a C-beta reverse primer. TCRdb re-called the multiplex PCR reads through MiXCR, storing one row per CDR3 protein. The sample records more than 45,000 distinct CDR3 sequences, roughly 80% being singletons. It was from approximately 22-30 mg of unsorted bulk tissue that RNA and DNA were co-extracted. Sampling of each tumor involved five separate regions. The study found over 75% viable tumor cells in every tumor sample. As to this clonotype: Its antigen remains unidentified. Germline and junction disagree at one end, which may indicate a read error.

CDR3 length equals 16 residues. The germline CDR1 and CDR2 sequences are MNHEY and SVGAGI. What was sequenced was liver tumor tissue from sampling region 5. The subset here: tumor region T5, tumor centre. V is TRBV6-5 and J is TRBJ1-5; no reliable D call. The clonotype originates from a middle-aged man with primary liver carcinoma and hepatitis B virus infection. The CDR3 bases are TGTGCCAGCAGTTACCGATCAGGCCGTAGCGATCAGCCCCAGCATTTC. Protein sequence: CASSYRSGRSDQPQHF.